These 4 T cell receptor beta chains originate from one sample sequenced in a study of siplizumab effects on memory and regulatory T cells. TCRdb's copy holds only in-frame clones and misses some; the assay was immunoSEQ multiplex PCR. The repertoire holds roughly 56,000 clones, with over 90% as singletons. Sequencing was performed on CD8+ T cells sorted from blood. The receptors originated from a human donor in good health.

V is TRBV5-4 and J is TRBJ2-7, with D possibly being TRBD1 (5 bases). CDR1 and CDR2 from the germline V gene are SGHNT and YYREEE (reference sequence). The ends were cut back, 2 bases at V and 1 base at J, with 7 bases in the middle. There are 13 residues in the CDR3. The CDR3 region is CASSFRGSYEQYF. In nucleotides, the CDR3 is TGTGCCAGCAGCTTTAGGGGTTCCTACGAGCAGTACTTC.

The rearrangement links TRBV19 to TRBJ2-1; no reliable D call. Germline V lookup: CDR1 LNHDA, CDR2 SQIVND (reference sequence). V lost 4 bases to trimming and J lost 6 bases, with 4 bases between them. This CDR3 region has 11 residues. This CDR3 is CASSNSNEQFF. CDR3 DNA sequence: TGTGCCAGTAGTAACTCCAATGAGCAGTTCTTC.

The chain combines TRBV27 with TRBJ2-1; 8 nucleotides match TRBD2. Per germline, CDR1 MNHEY and CDR2 SMNVEV (reference sequence). CDR3 size: 17 residues. J lost 0 bases, V lost 5 bases, and 9 bases had no gene match. The CDR3 here is CASSPRREGISYNEQFF. CDR3 DNA sequence: TGTGCCAGCAGTCCCCGACGGGAGGGAATCTCCTACAATGAGCAGTTCTTC.

V gene TRBV10-2 combines with J gene TRBJ1-1; 8 positions agree with TRBD1. Germline V gene sequence: CDR1 WSHSY, CDR2 SAAADI. The CDR3 is made up of 15 amino acids. V lost 2 bases, J lost 5 bases, and 7 bases stayed unmatched. The CDR3 bases are TGCGCCAGCAGTGAGCAAGGACAGGGATATACTGAAGCTTTCTTT. Its protein is CASSEQGQGYTEAFF.